The entry that follows covers one T cell receptor beta chain sequence. These data are taken from a study of blood T cell repertoires in COVID-19. Study context: Samples came from the United States, Italy and Spain, spanning acute and convalescent COVID-19. T cells, B-cell-depleted T cells, or PBMCs provided the cDNA or gDNA that served as material.

After removal of 6 bases from V and 2 bases from J, the junction contained 7 bases not matched to a gene. CDR3 size: 14 residues. Germline CDR1 reads SGHRS; CDR2 reads YFSETQ. Per the original methods: From reference gene primer amplification, estimates of nucleated cell counts were derived. Generated by immunoSEQ multiplex PCR, the TCRdb table keeps only in-frame clones and is missing some. That table furnishes V, J and clone size, whereas the DNA furnished D and trimming. Here the sample spans 310,000 or so clones, about nine tenths being singletons. Sequenced sample: peripheral blood. The TCR originated in a middle-aged man with active or convalescent COVID-19. This chain connects TRBV5-1 to TRBJ1-1, with 7 bases lining up with TRBD1. The CDR3, as DNA: TGCGCCAGCACCTGGGACAGTTTTAACACTGAAGCTTTCTTT. Residues: CASTWDSFNTEAFF.